The rows below give T cell receptor beta chains drawn from one sample of a study of T cell changes during pregnancy in multiple sclerosis. Here immunoSEQ multiplex PCR was the method, and the copy in TCRdb shows in-frame clones only, minus some. The profile covers roughly 73,000 clones, with about 92% appearing a single time and approximately 2% taken by the ten largest. The sequencing used peripheral blood, collected in the second trimester of pregnancy. Source of these receptors: a female donor in good health, enrolled as a control in a pregnancy study. Both conserved end residues are part of each CDR3. The D gene is left open where the match is weak. The size field is filled for only some rows; it gives once, few, many or a size class.

D: .
J: TRBJ1-1
V: TRBV6-1
size: .
DNA: TGTGCCAGCAGTGACACGATGCAGGGTACAAGGAACACTGAAGCTTTCTTT
CDR3: CASSDTMQGTRNTEAFF

D: .
J: TRBJ2-5
V: TRBV11-3
size: .
DNA: TGTGCCAGCACCTCCGAGACCCAGTACTTC
CDR3: CASTSETQYF

D: .
J: TRBJ1-6
V: TRBV4-3
size: few
DNA: TGCGCCAGCAGCCAAGATCCATCTGGAGGGACGCGGTCACCCCTCCACTTT
CDR3: CASSQDPSGGTRSPLHF

D: .
J: TRBJ2-5
V: TRBV19
size: few
DNA: TGTGCCAGTAGTATAGGCGGGGAGACCCAGTACTTC
CDR3: CASSIGGETQYF

D: .
J: TRBJ2-7
V: TRBV5-1
size: .
DNA: TGCGCCAGCAGCTTGGCCTTGGGCAATCCTTCCTACGAGCAGTACTTC
CDR3: CASSLALGNPSYEQYF

D: .
J: TRBJ2-4
V: TRBV14
size: .
DNA: TGTGCCAGCAGCCGTTTGGGGACATCAAACATTCAGTACTTC
CDR3: CASSRLGTSNIQYF

D: TRBD1
J: TRBJ2-7
V: TRBV27
size: .
DNA: TGTGCCAGCAGTTTGGCCGGGACAGCCATCTACGAGCAGTACTTC
CDR3: CASSLAGTAIYEQYF

D: .
J: TRBJ2-7
V: TRBV28
size: .
DNA: TGTGCCAGCAGTGCAACCGGGGTGGCGGGCGAGCAGTACTTC
CDR3: CASSATGVAGEQYF

D: .
J: TRBJ2-1
V: TRBV7-2
size: once
DNA: TGTGCCAGCAGCTGGGGGACTGGCAATGAGCAGTTCTTC
CDR3: CASSWGTGNEQFF

D: TRBD1
J: TRBJ1-5
V: TRBV9
size: .
DNA: TGTGCCAGCAGCGGAACAGGGGTCAATCAGCCCCAGCATTTT
CDR3: CASSGTGVNQPQHF

D: .
J: TRBJ2-5
V: TRBV7-3
size: .
DNA: TGTGCCAGCAGCTTATTTCGGACAGCCCAAGAGACCCAGTACTTC
CDR3: CASSLFRTAQETQYF

D: .
J: TRBJ2-1
V: TRBV4-1
size: .
DNA: TGCGCCAGCAGCCGTACAGGACAGTCAAACAATGAGCAGTTCTTC
CDR3: CASSRTGQSNNEQFF

D: .
J: TRBJ1-1
V: TRBV19
size: .
DNA: TGTGCCAGTAGTAACAGGAACACTGAAGCTTTCTTT
CDR3: CASSNRNTEAFF

D: .
J: TRBJ1-3
V: TRBV7-2
size: .
DNA: TGTGCCAGCAGCTTACGAGGCGACCCTGGAAACACCATATATTTT
CDR3: CASSLRGDPGNTIYF

D: .
J: TRBJ1-1
V: TRBV19
size: .
DNA: TGTGCCAGTAGTTGGGAGGGAAGGCGCTTGAACACTGAAGCTTTCTTT
CDR3: CASSWEGRRLNTEAFF

D: .
J: TRBJ1-5
V: TRBV6-1
size: .
DNA: TGTGCCGGTTCGGGGGGTTTACATCAGCCCCAGCATTTT
CDR3: CAGSGGLHQPQHF

D: .
J: TRBJ1-2
V: TRBV4-3
size: .
DNA: TGCGCCAGCAGCCAGAAGAGGTACACCACTTTCTATGGCTACACCTTC
CDR3: CASSQKRYTTFYGYTF

D: .
J: TRBJ2-7
V: TRBV7-9
size: .
DNA: TGTGCCAGCAGCTTATCGGCAGGGGAAGAGCAGTACTTC
CDR3: CASSLSAGEEQYF

D: TRBD1
J: TRBJ2-7
V: TRBV5-6
size: .
DNA: TGTGCCAGCAGCTTAAACAGGGGCTACGAGCAGTACTTC
CDR3: CASSLNRGYEQYF

D: .
J: TRBJ1-2
V: TRBV27
size: .
DNA: TGTGCCAGCAGTTTATCTCGGGGGTTCTATGGCTACACCTTC
CDR3: CASSLSRGFYGYTF